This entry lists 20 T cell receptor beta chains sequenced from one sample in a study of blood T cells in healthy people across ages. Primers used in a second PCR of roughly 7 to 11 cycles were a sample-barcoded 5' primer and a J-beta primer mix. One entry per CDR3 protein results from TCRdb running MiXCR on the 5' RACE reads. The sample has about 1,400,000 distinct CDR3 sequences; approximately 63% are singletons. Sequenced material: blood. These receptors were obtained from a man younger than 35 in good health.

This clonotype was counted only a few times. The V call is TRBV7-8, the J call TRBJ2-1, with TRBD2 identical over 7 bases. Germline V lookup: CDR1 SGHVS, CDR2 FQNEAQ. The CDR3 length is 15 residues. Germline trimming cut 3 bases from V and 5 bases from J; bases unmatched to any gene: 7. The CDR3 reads CASSFSGLNDNEQFF. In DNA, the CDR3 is TGTGCCAGCAGCTTCTCGGGACTAAATGACAATGAGCAGTTCTTC.

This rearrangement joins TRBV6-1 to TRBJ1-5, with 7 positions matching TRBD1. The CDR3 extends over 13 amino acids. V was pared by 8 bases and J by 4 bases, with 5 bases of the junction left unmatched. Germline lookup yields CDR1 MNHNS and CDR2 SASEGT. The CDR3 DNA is TGTGCCAGCCGACAGGGAGAGAATCAGCCCCAGCATTTT. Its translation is CASRQGENQPQHF.

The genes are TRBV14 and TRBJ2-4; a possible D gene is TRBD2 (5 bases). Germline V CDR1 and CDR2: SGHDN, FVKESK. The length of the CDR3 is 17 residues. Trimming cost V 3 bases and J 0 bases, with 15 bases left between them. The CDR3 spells CASSQGAYRLAKNIQYF. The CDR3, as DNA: TGTGCCAGCAGCCAGGGAGCATACCGGCTAGCCAAAAACATTCAGTACTTC.

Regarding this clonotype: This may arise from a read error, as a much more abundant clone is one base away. The CDR3 is CASSARFYEQYF. The CDR3 DNA sequence: TGTGCCAGCAGTGCTAGATTCTACGAGCAGTACTTC. This chain joins TRBV25-1 and TRBJ2-7; no clear D gene. CDR1 is MGHDK, CDR2 SYGVNS, per germline. The CDR3 runs to 12 residues. V lost 4 bases to trimming and J lost 3 bases, with 7 bases between them.

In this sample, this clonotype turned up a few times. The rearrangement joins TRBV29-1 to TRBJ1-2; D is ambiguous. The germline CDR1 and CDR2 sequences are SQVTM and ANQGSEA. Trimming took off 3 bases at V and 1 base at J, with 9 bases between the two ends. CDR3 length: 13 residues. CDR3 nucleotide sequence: TGCAGCGTTGATCACGACCGTAACTATGGCTACACCTTC. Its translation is CSVDHDRNYGYTF. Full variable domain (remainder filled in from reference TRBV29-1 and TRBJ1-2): SAVISQKPSRDICQRGTSLTIQCQVDSQVTMMFWYRQQPGQSLTLIATANQGSEATYESGFVIDKFPISRPNLTFSTLTVSNMSPEDSSIYLCSVDHDRNYGYTFGSGTRLTVV.

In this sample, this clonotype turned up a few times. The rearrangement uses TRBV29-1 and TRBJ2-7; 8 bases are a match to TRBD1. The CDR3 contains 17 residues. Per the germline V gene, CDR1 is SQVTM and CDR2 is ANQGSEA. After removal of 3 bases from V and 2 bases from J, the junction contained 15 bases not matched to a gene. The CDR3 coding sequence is TGCAGCGTTGAGAAGGCCGGCTGGTGGACAGGGACCTACGAGCAGTACTTC. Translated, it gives CSVEKAGWWTGTYEQYF.

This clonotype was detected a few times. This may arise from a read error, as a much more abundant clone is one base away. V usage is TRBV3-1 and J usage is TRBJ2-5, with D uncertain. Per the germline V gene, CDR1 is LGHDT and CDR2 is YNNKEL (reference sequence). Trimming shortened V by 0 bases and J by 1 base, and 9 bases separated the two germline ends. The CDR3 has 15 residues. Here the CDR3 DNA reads TGTGCCAGCAGCCAAGATACGGCCACCCAAGAGACCCAGTACTTC. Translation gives CASSQDTATQETQYF.

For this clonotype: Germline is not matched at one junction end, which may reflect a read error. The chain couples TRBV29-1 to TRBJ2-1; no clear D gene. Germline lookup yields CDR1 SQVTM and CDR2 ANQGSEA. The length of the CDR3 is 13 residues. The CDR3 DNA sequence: TGCAGCGTTGAAGGAAACTTGTACAGTGAGCAGTTCTTC. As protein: CSVEGNLYSEQFF.

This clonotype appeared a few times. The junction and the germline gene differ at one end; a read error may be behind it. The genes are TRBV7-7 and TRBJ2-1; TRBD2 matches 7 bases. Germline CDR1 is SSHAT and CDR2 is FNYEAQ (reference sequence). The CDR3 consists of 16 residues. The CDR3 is CASSLAGSTSEGEQFF. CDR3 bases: TGTGCTAGCAGCTTAGCGGGTTCCACTAGCGAAGGCGAGCAGTTCTTC.

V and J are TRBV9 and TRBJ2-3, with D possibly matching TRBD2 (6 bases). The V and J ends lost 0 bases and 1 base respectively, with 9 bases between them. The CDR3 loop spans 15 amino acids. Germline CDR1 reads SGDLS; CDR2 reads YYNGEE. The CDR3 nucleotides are TGTGCCAGCAGCGTAGTGCGGGGCCGCACAGATACGCAGTATTTT. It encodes CASSVVRGRTDTQYF.

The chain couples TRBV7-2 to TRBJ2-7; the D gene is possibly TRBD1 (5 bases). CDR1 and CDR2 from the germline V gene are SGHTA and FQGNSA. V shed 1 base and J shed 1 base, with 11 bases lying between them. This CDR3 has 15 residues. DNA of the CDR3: TGTGCCAGCAGCTTAGTCTGGCAGGGATCCTACGAGCAGTACTTC. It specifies CASSLVWQGSYEQYF.

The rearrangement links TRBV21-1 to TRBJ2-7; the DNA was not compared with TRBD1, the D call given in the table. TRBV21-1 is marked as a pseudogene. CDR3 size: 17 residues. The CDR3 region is CASRPEPGTEFYYEQYF. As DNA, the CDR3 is TGTGCCAGCAGACCCGAACCGGGGACCGAATTTTACTACGAGCAGTACTTC.

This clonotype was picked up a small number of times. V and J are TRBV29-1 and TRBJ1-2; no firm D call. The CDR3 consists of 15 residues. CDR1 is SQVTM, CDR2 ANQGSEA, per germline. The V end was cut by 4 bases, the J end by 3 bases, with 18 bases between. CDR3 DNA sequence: TGCAGCGTTGTGGCCAGCCCAGCACGAGACTATGGCTACACCTTC. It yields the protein CSVVASPARDYGYTF. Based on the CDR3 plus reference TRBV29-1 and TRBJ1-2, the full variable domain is SAVISQKPSRDICQRGTSLTIQCQVDSQVTMMFWYRQQPGQSLTLIATANQGSEATYESGFVIDKFPISRPNLTFSTLTVSNMSPEDSSIYLCSVVASPARDYGYTFGSGTRLTVV.

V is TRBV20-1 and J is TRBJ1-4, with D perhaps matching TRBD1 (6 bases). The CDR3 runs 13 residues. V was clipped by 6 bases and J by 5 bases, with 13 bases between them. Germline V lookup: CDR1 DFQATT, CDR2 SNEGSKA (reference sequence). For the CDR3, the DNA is TGCAGTGCCTCACAGGGACTGAATGAAAAACTGTTTTTT. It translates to CSASQGLNEKLFF.

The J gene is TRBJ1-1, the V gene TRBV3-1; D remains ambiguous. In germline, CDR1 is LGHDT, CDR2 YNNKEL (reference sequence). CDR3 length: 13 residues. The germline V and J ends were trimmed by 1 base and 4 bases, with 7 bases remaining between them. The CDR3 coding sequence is TGTGCCAGCAGCCAAGCCTTAGTCACTGAAGCTTTCTTT. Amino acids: CASSQALVTEAFF.

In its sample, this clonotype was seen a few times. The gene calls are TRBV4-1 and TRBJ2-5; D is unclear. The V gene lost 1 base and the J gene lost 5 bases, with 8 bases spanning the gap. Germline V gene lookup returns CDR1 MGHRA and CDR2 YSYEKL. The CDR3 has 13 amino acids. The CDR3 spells CASSQGALETQYF. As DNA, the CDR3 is TGCGCCAGCAGCCAAGGAGCCTTGGAGACCCAGTACTTC.

DNA of the CDR3: TGCAGTGCTTCCACAGGGGAGACCCAGTACTTC. As protein: CSASTGETQYF. J is TRBJ2-5 and V is TRBV20-1; D possibly corresponds to TRBD1 (6 bases). The ends were cut back, 5 bases at V and 5 bases at J, with 9 bases in the middle. Looked up from germline, CDR1 is DFQATT and CDR2 is SNEGSKA (reference sequence). This CDR3 contains 11 residues.

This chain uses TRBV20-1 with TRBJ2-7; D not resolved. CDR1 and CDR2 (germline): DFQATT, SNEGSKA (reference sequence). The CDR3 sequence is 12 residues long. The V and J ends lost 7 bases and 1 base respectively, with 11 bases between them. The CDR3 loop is CSGQTASYEQYF. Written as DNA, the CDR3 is TGCAGTGGCCAGACTGCTTCCTACGAGCAGTACTTC.

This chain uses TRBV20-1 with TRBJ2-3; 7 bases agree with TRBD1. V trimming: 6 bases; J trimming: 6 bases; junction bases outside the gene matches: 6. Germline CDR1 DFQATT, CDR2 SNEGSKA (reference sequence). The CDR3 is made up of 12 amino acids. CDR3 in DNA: TGCAGTGCCCTGACAGGGCCCGATACGCAGTATTTT. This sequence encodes CSALTGPDTQYF.

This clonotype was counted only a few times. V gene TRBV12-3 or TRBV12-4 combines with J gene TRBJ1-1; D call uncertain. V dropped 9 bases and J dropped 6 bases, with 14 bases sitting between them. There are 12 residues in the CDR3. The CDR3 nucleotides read TGTGCCAGTAGTCCCGGGGTTGCTGAAGCTTTCTTT. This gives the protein CASSPGVAEAFF.